The 2 T cell receptor beta chains in this list originate from one sample, sequenced in a study of blood T cell repertoires in COVID-19. Clones were read by immunoSEQ multiplex PCR, and TCRdb kept only the in-frame ones, dropping some. The repertoire consists of about 260,000 clones, with 85% to 90% occurring once and the leading ten covering 10% to 15%. Sequenced input: peripheral blood. These receptors came from a human donor in a cohort sampled during active COVID-19.

This clone was seen only once. The chain couples TRBV27 to TRBJ2-1; tentatively, D is TRBD2 (7 bases). This CDR3 is built from 13 residues. Germline CDR1 and CDR2: MNHEY and SMNVEV (reference sequence). The CDR3 loop is CETSRGGLDEQFF. The CDR3 DNA follows: TGTGAGACGTCTAGGGGGGGGCTCGATGAGCAGTTCTTC.

As concerns this clone: Different DNA sequences within this sample yield the same CDR3. The chain has TRBV18 and TRBJ2-5; TRBD1 might be the D (6 bases). Germline V CDR1 and CDR2: KGHSH, LQKENI. CDR3 length: 13 residues. V dropped 3 bases and J dropped 2 bases, with 7 bases sitting between them. The CDR3 region is CASSPGQQETQYF. CDR3 bases: TGTGCCAGCTCACCCGGACAGCAAGAGACCCAGTACTTC.